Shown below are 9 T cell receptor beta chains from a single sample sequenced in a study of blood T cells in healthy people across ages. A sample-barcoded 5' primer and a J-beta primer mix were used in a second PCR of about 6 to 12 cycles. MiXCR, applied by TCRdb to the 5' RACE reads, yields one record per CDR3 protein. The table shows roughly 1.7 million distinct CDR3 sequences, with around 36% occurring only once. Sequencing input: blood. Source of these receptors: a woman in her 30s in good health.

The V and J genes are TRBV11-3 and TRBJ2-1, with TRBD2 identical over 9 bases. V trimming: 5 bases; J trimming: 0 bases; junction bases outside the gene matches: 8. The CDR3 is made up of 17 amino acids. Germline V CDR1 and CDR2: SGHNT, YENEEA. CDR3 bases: TGTGCCAGCAGCAACATGGCGGGAGGGAGCTCCTACAATGAGCAGTTCTTC. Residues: CASSNMAGGSSYNEQFF.

Written as DNA, the CDR3 is TGTGCCAGCAGCTTGATCGGGGGGCTTAATGAGCAGTTCTTC. Translated, it gives CASSLIGGLNEQFF. The chain couples TRBV5-6 to TRBJ2-1; possible D gene TRBD2, 7 bases. The CDR3 sequence is 14 residues long. Germline V gives CDR1 SGHDT, CDR2 YYEEEE. The V end was cut by 1 base, the J end by 7 bases, with 12 bases between.

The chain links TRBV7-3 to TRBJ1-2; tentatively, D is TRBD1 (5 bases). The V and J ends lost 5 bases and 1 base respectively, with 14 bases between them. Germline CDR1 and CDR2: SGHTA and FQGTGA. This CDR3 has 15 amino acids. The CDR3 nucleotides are TGTGCCAGCAGCCCAAACCCGGGGGATAACTATGGCTACACCTTC. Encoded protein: CASSPNPGDNYGYTF.

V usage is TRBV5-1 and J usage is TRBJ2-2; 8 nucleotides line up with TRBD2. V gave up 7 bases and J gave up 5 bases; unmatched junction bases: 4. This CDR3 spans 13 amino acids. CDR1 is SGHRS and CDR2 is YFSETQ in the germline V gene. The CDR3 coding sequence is TGCGCCAGCCGGGGGGGCGAAACCGGGGAGCTGTTTTTT. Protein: CASRGGETGELFF.

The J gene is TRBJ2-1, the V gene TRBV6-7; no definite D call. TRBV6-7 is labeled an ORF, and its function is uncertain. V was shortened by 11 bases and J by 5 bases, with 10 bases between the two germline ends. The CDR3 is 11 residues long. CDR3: CAQDGHNEQFF. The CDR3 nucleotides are TGTGCCCAAGACGGCCACAATGAGCAGTTCTTC.

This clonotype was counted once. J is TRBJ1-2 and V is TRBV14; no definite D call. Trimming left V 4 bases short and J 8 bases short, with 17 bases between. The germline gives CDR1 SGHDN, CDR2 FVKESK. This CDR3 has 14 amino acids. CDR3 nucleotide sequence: TGTGCCAGCAGCCTAGGTAACGGACTGCAAGGCTACACCTTC. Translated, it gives CASSLGNGLQGYTF.

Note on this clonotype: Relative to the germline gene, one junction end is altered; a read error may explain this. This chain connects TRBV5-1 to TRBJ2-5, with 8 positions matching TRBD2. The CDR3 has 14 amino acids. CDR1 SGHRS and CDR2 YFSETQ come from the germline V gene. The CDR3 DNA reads TGCGACAGCAGCTCAACTAGCGGCCAAGAGACCCAGTACTTC. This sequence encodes CDSSSTSGQETQYF.

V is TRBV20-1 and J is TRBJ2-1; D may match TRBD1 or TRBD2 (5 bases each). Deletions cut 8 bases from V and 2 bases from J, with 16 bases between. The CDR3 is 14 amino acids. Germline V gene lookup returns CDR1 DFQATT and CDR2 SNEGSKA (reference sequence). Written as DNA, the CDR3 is TGCAGTACTCCTCGGGACGGAGCCTACAATGAGCAGTTCTTC. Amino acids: CSTPRDGAYNEQFF.

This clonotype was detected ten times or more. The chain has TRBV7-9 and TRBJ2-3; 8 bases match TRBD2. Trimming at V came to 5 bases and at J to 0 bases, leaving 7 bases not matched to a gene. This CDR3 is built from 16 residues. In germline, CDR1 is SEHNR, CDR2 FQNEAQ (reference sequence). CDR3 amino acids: CASSPGLAPSTDTQYF. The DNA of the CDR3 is TGTGCCAGCAGCCCAGGACTAGCCCCAAGCACAGATACGCAGTATTTT.